The subject of this entry is one T cell receptor beta chain. Its antigen is unidentified. The data derive from a study of T cell responses to AZD1222 COVID-19 vaccine. Study outcomes and limitations: Donor demographics were predominantly white British with a female majority; clonal diversity may be underestimated. Baseline seropositivity occurred in only a handful of AZD1222 recipients.

The CDR3 loop spans 13 amino acids. Deletions cut 6 bases from V and 4 bases from J, with 12 bases between. Germline loops: CDR1 SGHVS, CDR2 FNYEAQ. Sequencing was performed with immunoSEQ multiplex PCR; in TCRdb, only in-frame clones are kept and a portion is missing. This table holds about 97,000 clones, 88% found once. This TCR came from an adult in good health. The sample consisted of peripheral blood, taken on day 0 of AZD1222 vaccination. The chain has TRBV7-6 and TRBJ1-2; no definite D call. The CDR3 reads CASRPGPSYGYTF. As DNA, the CDR3 is TGTGCCAGCAGACCCGGGCCCAGCTATGGCTACACCTTC.